A selection of T cell receptor beta chains follows, all from one sample in a study of technical replicates of blood from several donors. Method: immunoSEQ multiplex PCR; TCRdb's copy keeps in-frame clones and lacks some. The repertoire consists of 65,000 to 90,000 clones, with just over 90% occurring once and the leading ten covering about 0.23%. Specimen: T cells isolated from PBMCs. The receptors were gathered from a human donor in good health. The CDR3 runs from the conserved cysteine through the conserved F or W. The D gene is left open where the match is weak. Clone sizes are given selectively: once, few, many, or a class where the clone is expanded.

v_call	d_call	clone_size	j_call	cdr3_nt	cdr3_aa
TRBV7-9	TRBD2	NA	TRBJ2-3	TGTGCCAGCAGCTTAATCGGGGGGGCCCCCACAGATACGCAGTATTTT	CASSLIGGAPTDTQYF
TRBV27	TRBD1	NA	TRBJ1-5	TGTGCCAGCAGTGCCGGGACAGGGGGCAATCAGCCCCAGCATTTT	CASSAGTGGNQPQHF
TRBV7-9	NA	NA	TRBJ1-1	TGTGCCAGCAGCTACTCGAACACTGAAGCTTTCTTT	CASSYSNTEAFF
TRBV10-3	TRBD2	NA	TRBJ2-1	TGTGCCACGCAAGACTCAGGGACTAGCGGGAACTACAATGAGCAGTTCTTC	CATQDSGTSGNYNEQFF
TRBV6-4	TRBD2	NA	TRBJ2-3	TGTGCCAGCAGTGAGACTAGCGGGAGGACAGATACGCAGTATTTT	CASSETSGRTDTQYF
TRBV11-2	TRBD1	NA	TRBJ2-7	TGTGCCAGCAGCTTAGGGACAGGGGCCTACGAGCAGTACTTC	CASSLGTGAYEQYF
TRBV27	NA	NA	TRBJ2-7	TGTGCCAGCGCGCCCGCCAGCGGTAACCACTACGAGCAGTACTTC	CASAPASGNHYEQYF
TRBV19	TRBD1	NA	TRBJ1-4	TGTGCCAGCAGGGACAGCCATGAAAAACTGTTTTTT	CASRDSHEKLFF
TRBV4-2	TRBD2	NA	TRBJ2-1	TGTGCCAGCAGCCAAGATCAAGCGGGGGGGGCCTACAATGAGCAGTTCTTC	CASSQDQAGGAYNEQFF
TRBV5-6	TRBD1	NA	TRBJ2-3	TGTGCCAGCAGCTTTGACGGGACAGGCGTTGGGGATACGCAGTATTTT	CASSFDGTGVGDTQYF
TRBV4-1	NA	few	TRBJ1-1	TGCGCCAGCAGCCAAGATCTCGGAGTAGCTTTCTTT	CASSQDLGVAFF
TRBV13	TRBD1	NA	TRBJ2-1	TGTGCCAGCAGCTCCCGTGCCGGGACAGGGGTCACTAGCTTCTACAATGAGCAGTTCTTC	CASSSRAGTGVTSFYNEQFF
TRBV5-1	NA	once	TRBJ1-4	TGCGCCAGCAGCTTGGGCAGGGCTTCTAATGAAAAACTGTTTTTT	CASSLGRASNEKLFF